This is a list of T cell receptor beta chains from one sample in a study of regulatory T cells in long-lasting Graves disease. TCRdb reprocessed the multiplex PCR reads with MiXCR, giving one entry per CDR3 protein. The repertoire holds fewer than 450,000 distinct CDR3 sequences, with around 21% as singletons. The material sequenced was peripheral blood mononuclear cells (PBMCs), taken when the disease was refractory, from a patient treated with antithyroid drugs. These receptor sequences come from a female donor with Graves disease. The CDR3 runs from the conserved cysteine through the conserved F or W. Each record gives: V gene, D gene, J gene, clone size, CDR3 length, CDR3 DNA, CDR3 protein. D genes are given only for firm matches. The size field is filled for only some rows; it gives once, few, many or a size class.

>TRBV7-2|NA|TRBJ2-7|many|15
TGTGCCAGCAGCTTAGGGGCAGCCTTCTCCTACGAGCAGTACTTC
CASSLGAAFSYEQYF
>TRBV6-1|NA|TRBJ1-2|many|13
TGTGCCAGCCATACGGAGGGCCACTATGGCTACACCTTC
CASHTEGHYGYTF
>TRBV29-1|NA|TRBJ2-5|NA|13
TGCAGCGTGGCTCGGGGGTTACTGGAGACCCAGTACTTC
CSVARGLLETQYF
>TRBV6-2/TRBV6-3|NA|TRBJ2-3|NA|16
TGTGCCAGCAGTACGACCCAGGGGAGTAGATTAGATACGCAGTATTTT
CASSTTQGSRLDTQYF
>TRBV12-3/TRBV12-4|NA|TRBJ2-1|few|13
TGTGCCAGCAGGCCCCCGCAGGGAGATGAGCAGTTCTTC
CASRPPQGDEQFF
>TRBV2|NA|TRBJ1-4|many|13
TGTGCCAGCAGCCGGGATCTTAATGAAAAACTGTTTTTT
CASSRDLNEKLFF
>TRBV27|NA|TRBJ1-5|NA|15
TGTGCCAGCAGTTTTTCTATGAATAGCAATCAGCCCCAGCATTTT
CASSFSMNSNQPQHF
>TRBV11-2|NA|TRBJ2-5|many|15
TGTGCCAGCAGCGCGCAGGGGTACGCCGCCATGACCCAGTACTTC
CASSAQGYAAMTQYF
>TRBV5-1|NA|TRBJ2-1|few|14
TGCGCCAGCAGCCGCCTGGACCCAGTGGATGAGCAGTTCTTC
CASSRLDPVDEQFF
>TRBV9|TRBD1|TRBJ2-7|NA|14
TGTGCCAGCAGCGTAGGTTACAGGGGCTACGAGCAGTACTTC
CASSVGYRGYEQYF
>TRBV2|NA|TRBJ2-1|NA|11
TGTGCCTGCAAGCCCTACAATGAGCAGTTCTTC
CACKPYNEQFF
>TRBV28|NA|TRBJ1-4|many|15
TGTGCCAGCAGCCCGAGGACCAGAAGTGGGGAAAAACTGTTTTTT
CASSPRTRSGEKLFF
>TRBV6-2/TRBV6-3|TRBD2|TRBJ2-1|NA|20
TGTGCCAGCAGTGAATTCACGTGGACTAGCGGGAGGGCCGGAGAAGATGAGCAGTTCTTC
CASSEFTWTSGRAGEDEQFF
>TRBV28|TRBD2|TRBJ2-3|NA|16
TGTGCCAGCAGTACCATTAGCGGGAGGTTCACAGATACGCAGTATTTT
CASSTISGRFTDTQYF
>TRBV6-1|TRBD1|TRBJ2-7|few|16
TGTGCCAGCAGCTCCAATGGGGCCGGGACAGGCTACGAGCAGTACTTC
CASSSNGAGTGYEQYF
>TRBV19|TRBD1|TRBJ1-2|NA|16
TGTGCCAGTAGTATCCGGGACAGGGGCTATAACTATGGCTACACCTTC
CASSIRDRGYNYGYTF
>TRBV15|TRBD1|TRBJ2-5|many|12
TGTGCCACCCGGGACAGCAAAGAGACCCAGTACTTC
CATRDSKETQYF
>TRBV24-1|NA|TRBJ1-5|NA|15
TGTGCCACCAGTGGGAGGGACACCCAAAATCAGCCCCAGCATTTT
CATSGRDTQNQPQHF
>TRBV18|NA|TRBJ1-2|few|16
TGTGCCAGCTCACCACTCTTCCAGGGAACTAACTATGGCTACACCTTC
CASSPLFQGTNYGYTF
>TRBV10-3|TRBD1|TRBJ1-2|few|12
TGTGCCATCACCCAGACAGGGGATGGCTACACCTTC
CAITQTGDGYTF
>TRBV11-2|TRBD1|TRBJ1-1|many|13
TGTGCCAGCAGCCCCCAGGGGGTGGCTGAAGCTTTCTTT
CASSPQGVAEAFF
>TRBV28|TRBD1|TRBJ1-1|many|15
TGTGCCAGCAGTTCGGGACAGGGGGCGCATACTGAAGCTTTCTTT
CASSSGQGAHTEAFF
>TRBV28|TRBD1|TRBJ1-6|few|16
TGTGCCAGCAGTCCCCGGGACAGGGGCTATAATTCACCCCTCCACTTT
CASSPRDRGYNSPLHF
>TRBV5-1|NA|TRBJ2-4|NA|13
TGCGCCAGCAGCTTTGAGGGTAGGGACATTCAGTACTTC
CASSFEGRDIQYF
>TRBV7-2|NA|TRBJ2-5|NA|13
TGTGCCACCTCAACTAGAAACCAAGAGACCCAGTACTTC
CATSTRNQETQYF
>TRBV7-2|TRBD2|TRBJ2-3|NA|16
TGTGCCAGCAGCAAAGAACTAGCGGGAGCGTCAGATACGCAGTATTTT
CASSKELAGASDTQYF
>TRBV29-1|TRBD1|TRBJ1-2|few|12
TGCAGCGTTGACGGGGACAGATATGGCTACACCTTC
CSVDGDRYGYTF
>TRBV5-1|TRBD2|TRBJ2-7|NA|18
TGCGCCAGCAGCCGAGGGACTAGCGGGAGTAATCCATCCGACGAGCAGTACTTC
CASSRGTSGSNPSDEQYF
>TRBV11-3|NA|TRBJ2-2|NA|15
TGTGCCAGCAGCTTGGGGACCCAGAACACCGGGGAGCTGTTTTTT
CASSLGTQNTGELFF
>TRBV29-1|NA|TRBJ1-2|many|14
TGCAGCGTTGAACGGACAGCCCCTAACTATGGCTACACCTTC
CSVERTAPNYGYTF
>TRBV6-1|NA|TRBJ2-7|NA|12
TGTGCCAGCAGACTCCAGAGATACGAGCAGTACTTC
CASRLQRYEQYF
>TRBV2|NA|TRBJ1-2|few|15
TGTGCCAGCAGTGATTCCGACAGGAGAGCCTATGGCTACACCTTC
CASSDSDRRAYGYTF
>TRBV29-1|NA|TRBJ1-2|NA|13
TGCAGCGTTACAGGGTGGGATTCCTATGGCTACACCTTC
CSVTGWDSYGYTF
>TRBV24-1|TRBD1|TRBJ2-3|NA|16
TGTGCCACCAGTGACGCCGGGACAGGTCGGACAGATACGCAGTATTTT
CATSDAGTGRTDTQYF
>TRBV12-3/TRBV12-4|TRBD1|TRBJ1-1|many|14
TGTGCCAGCAGTGAGGACAGGGAGAACACTGAAGCTTTCTTT
CASSEDRENTEAFF
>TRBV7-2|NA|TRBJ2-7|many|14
TGTGCCAGCAGCTTAGTTCGGGCCACAGGCGAGCAGTACTTC
CASSLVRATGEQYF
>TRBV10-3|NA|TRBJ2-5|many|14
TGTGCCATCAGTTCCGCTAGCGCTATGGGGACCCAGTACTTC
CAISSASAMGTQYF
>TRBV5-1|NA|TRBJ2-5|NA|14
TGCGCCAGCAGCTTGATGGGGGGCCAAGAGACCCAGTACTTC
CASSLMGGQETQYF
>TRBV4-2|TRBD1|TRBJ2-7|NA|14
TGTGCCAGCAGCCCGGAACAGGGGACGAGCAGTACGTACTTC
CASSPEQGTSSTYF
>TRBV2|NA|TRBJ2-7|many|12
TGTGCCAGCAGTTGGACACCCTACGAGCAGTACTTC
CASSWTPYEQYF
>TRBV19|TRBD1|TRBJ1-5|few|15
TGTGCCAGTAGATCCGGGACAGGGGGCAATCAGCCCCAGCATTTT
CASRSGTGGNQPQHF
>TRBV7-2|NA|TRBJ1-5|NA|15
TGTGCCAGCAGCGTCAGCGGGGTTCCCAGTCAGCCCCAGCATTTT
CASSVSGVPSQPQHF
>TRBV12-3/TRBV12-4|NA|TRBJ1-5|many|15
TGTGCCAGCAGGTTTGGGAGGGTTCCTAATCAGCCCCAGCATTTT
CASRFGRVPNQPQHF
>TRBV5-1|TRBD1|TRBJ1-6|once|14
TGCGCCAGCAGCCGGGACAGGGTGGGTTCACCCCTCCACTTT
CASSRDRVGSPLHF